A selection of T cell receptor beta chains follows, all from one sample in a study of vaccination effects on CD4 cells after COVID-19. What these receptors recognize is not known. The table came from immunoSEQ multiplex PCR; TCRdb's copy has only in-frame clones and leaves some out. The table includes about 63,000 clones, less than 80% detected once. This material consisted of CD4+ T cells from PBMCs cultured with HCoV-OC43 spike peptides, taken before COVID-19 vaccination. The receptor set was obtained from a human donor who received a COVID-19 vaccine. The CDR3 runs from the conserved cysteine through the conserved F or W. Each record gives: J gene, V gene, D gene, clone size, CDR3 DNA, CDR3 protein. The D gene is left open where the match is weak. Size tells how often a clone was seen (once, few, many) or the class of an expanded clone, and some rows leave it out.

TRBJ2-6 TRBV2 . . TGTGCCAGCAGTGAAGCAGGAGGGAGGGGGGCCAACGTCCTGACTTTC CASSEAGGRGANVLTF
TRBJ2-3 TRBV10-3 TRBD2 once TGTGCCATCAGTTCAAGCGGGGGCCCAGATACGCAGTATTTT CAISSSGGPDTQYF
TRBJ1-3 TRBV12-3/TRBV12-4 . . TGTGCCAGCAGTTTAGTGGGAAACACCATATATTTT CASSLVGNTIYF
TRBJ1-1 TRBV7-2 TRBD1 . TGTGCCAGCAGCTCCGTCGGGACAGGGAAGGTCGGTGGAGCTTTCTTT CASSSVGTGKVGGAFF
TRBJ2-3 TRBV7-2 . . TGTGCCAGCAGCTTAGGGCGGGGGCAGGCGCAGTATTTT CASSLGRGQAQYF
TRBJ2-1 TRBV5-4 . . TGTGCCAGCAGCTTGGTACAGAGGACGCGCAATGAGCAGTTCTTC CASSLVQRTRNEQFF
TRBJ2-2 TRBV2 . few TGTGCCAGCGGGACGACGAACACCGGGGAGCTGTTTTTT CASGTTNTGELFF
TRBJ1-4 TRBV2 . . TGTGCCAGCAGGTTAGCTAATGAAAAACTGTTTTTT CASRLANEKLFF
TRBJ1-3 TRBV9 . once TGTGCCAGCAGCGTAGAAACTGGAAACACCATATATTTT CASSVETGNTIYF
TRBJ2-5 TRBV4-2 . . TGTGCCAGCAGCCAGGTCTGGAGTCAAGAGACCCAGTACTTC CASSQVWSQETQYF
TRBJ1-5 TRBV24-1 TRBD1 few TGTGCCACCAGTGATTCTGACAGGGGGGCCAATCAGCCCCAGCATTTT CATSDSDRGANQPQHF
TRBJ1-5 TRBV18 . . TGTGCCAGCTCACCGGACATTAACCAGCCCCAGCATTTT CASSPDINQPQHF
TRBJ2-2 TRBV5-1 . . TGCGCCAGCAGCTTGGATCCCAGGGGGGCCGGGGAGCTGTTTTTT CASSLDPRGAGELFF
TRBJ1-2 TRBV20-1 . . TGCAGTGCGGTGAGACAGGATGGCTACACCTTC CSAVRQDGYTF
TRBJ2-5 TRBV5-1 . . TGCGCCAGCAGCTTCTCTGGGGGCGGGGAGACCCAGTACTTC CASSFSGGGETQYF
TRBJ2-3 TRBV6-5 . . TGTGCCACCGGACCCAGAGTAAGCACAGATACGCAGTATTTT CATGPRVSTDTQYF
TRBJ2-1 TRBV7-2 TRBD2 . TGTGCCAGCAGCCAAAGCGGGGGCGTTTATGAGCAGTTCTTC CASSQSGGVYEQFF
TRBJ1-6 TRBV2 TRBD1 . TGTGCCAGCAGAACAGGGGTCAATTCACCCCTCCACTTT CASRTGVNSPLHF
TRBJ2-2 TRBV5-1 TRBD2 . TGCGCCAGCAGCTTGGAGCTAGCGGGAACTTTGAACACCGGGGAGCTGTTTTTT CASSLELAGTLNTGELFF
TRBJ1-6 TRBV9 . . TGTGCCAGCAGCGTAGAGGCAGTTAATAATTCACCCCTCCACTTT CASSVEAVNNSPLHF
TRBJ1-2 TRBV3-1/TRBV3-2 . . TGTGCCAGCAGCCAAGACGGAGGAGGCCCTAACTATGGCTACACCTTC CASSQDGGGPNYGYTF
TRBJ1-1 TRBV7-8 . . TGTGCCAGCAGCTCCCCGGGCCCCTTGGGCGAAGCTTTCTTT CASSSPGPLGEAFF